The 24 T cell receptor beta chains below all came from one sample that was sequenced in a study of identical twins. TCRdb re-called the 5' RACE reads with MiXCR, one entry per CDR3 protein. Counted here are some 710,000 distinct CDR3 sequences, 6.1% occurring once; the ten biggest clones make up around 1.9%. The sequenced material came from naive T cells sorted from blood. The origin of the receptors is a man aged 18 to 29 in good health.

This clonotype has at least ten counts. The rearrangement uses TRBV4-2 and TRBJ2-3; tentatively, D is TRBD2 (5 bases). Germline V gene sequence: CDR1 LGHNA, CDR2 YNFKEQ. Between the trimmed V and J ends, which lost 1 base and 6 bases, there was a span of 14 bases. This CDR3 is built from 15 residues. The CDR3 coding sequence is TGTGCCAGCAGCCAAGTCAAACTAGTGACGGATACGCAGTATTTT. Translation gives CASSQVKLVTDTQYF.

This clonotype was seen a few times. V usage is TRBV18 and J usage is TRBJ1-5, with a possible D match to TRBD1 (5 bases). The CDR3 loop spans 14 amino acids. V was clipped by 2 bases and J by 5 bases, with 10 bases between them. Germline V gene sequence: CDR1 KGHSH, CDR2 LQKENI. CDR3: CASSPGREDQPQHF. The CDR3 DNA reads as TGTGCCAGCTCACCAGGCAGGGAGGATCAGCCCCAGCATTTT.

This clonotype was observed many times. The rearrangement joins TRBV5-1 to TRBJ1-1, with a weak D call TRBD1 (5 bases). Looked up from germline, CDR1 is SGHRS and CDR2 is YFSETQ. Between the trimmed V and J ends, which lost 0 bases and 6 bases, there was a span of 12 bases. The CDR3 is 14 residues long. The CDR3: CASSLGQPSPEAFF. The CDR3 DNA is TGCGCCAGCAGCTTGGGACAGCCTTCGCCTGAAGCTTTCTTT. Full variable domain (rest looked up from reference TRBV5-1 and TRBJ1-1): KAGVTQTPRYLIKTRGQQVTLSCSPISGHRSVSWYQQTPGQGLQFLFEYFSETQRNKGNFPGRFSGRQFSNSRSEMNVSTLELGDSALYLCASSLGQPSPEAFFGQGTRLTVV.

This clonotype was picked up a small number of times. The rearrangement uses TRBV28 and TRBJ1-4; the D is unclear. Between the trimmed V and J ends, which lost 7 bases and 0 bases, there was a span of 6 bases. The CDR3 sequence is 13 residues long. Germline V CDR1 and CDR2: MDHEN, SYDVKM. The CDR3 DNA sequence: TGTGCCAGCAACAGTGCAACTAATGAAAAACTGTTTTTT. It is translated as CASNSATNEKLFF. Complete variable domain (other parts from reference TRBV28 and TRBJ1-4): DVKVTQSSRYLVKRTGEKVFLECVQDMDHENMFWYRQDPGLGLRLIYFSYDVKMKEKGDIPEGYSVSREKKERFSLILESASTNQTSMYLCASNSATNEKLFFGSGTQLSVL.

This clonotype turned up a few times. The J gene is TRBJ1-1, the V gene TRBV25-1, with TRBD1 matching over 7 bases. The ends lost 3 bases at V and 11 bases at J; junction bases unmatched: 9. CDR1 is MGHDK, CDR2 SYGVNS, per germline. This CDR3 is 13 amino acids long. In nucleotides, the CDR3 is TGTGCCAGCAGTGAGAGAACAGGGGAGCGGGCTTTCTTT. This codes for CASSERTGERAFF.

This clonotype has at least ten counts. The chain links TRBV12-3 or TRBV12-4 to TRBJ1-4, with 9 positions matching TRBD1. The V and J ends lost 2 bases and 8 bases, in that order; junction bases with no gene match: 6. CDR3 length equals 15 residues. The CDR3: CASSLRQGVTEKLFF. Here the CDR3 DNA reads TGTGCCAGCAGTTTAAGACAGGGGGTCACGGAAAAACTGTTTTTT.

This clonotype was found many times. The chain recombines TRBV5-1 with TRBJ2-1; D ambiguous. The CDR3 length is 12 residues. The V and J ends lost 4 bases and 9 bases respectively, with 11 bases between them. Germline CDR1 SGHRS, CDR2 YFSETQ. CDR3 residues: CASSTRFGEQFF. The CDR3 bases are TGCGCCAGCAGCACCCGATTTGGTGAGCAGTTCTTC.

This clonotype was detected ten times or more. The chain joins TRBV6-1 to TRBJ1-5; D is uncertain. From germline, CDR1 is MNHNS and CDR2 SASEGT. Trimming stripped 7 bases from V and 1 base from J, with 14 bases between. This CDR3 contains 15 residues. In nucleotides, the CDR3 is TGTGCCAGCAAAAGTAGTGAGGCGAGCAATCAGCCCCAGCATTTT. Its protein is CASKSSEASNQPQHF.

This clonotype came up a few times. This sequence joins TRBV18 and TRBJ2-3, with 15 bases that match TRBD2. Trimming took 3 bases from V and 0 from J; bases not matched to a gene: 4. From germline, CDR1 is KGHSH and CDR2 LQKENI. The CDR3 has 18 amino acids. The CDR3 here is CASSPPGLAGGSTDTQYF. CDR3 in DNA: TGTGCCAGCTCACCCCCGGGACTAGCGGGAGGAAGCACAGATACGCAGTATTTT.

This clonotype appeared many times. The V call is TRBV6-1, the J call TRBJ1-1; D ambiguous. The CDR3 runs to 13 residues. Trimming removed 6 bases from V and 0 bases from J, with 8 bases in between. Germline V gene data show CDR1 as MNHNS and CDR2 as SASEGT. The CDR3 here is CASSRSMNTEAFF. CDR3 DNA sequence: TGTGCCAGCAGCCGGTCTATGAACACTGAAGCTTTCTTT.

The chain has TRBV5-5 and TRBJ2-6; D ambiguous. The CDR3 loop spans 15 amino acids. Germline lookup yields CDR1 SGHKS and CDR2 YYEKEE (reference sequence). The V and J ends lost 4 bases and 0 bases respectively, with 8 bases between them. CDR3 DNA: TGTGCCAGCAGCGACCGCCGCTCTGGGGCCAACGTCCTGACTTTC. The encoded protein is CASSDRRSGANVLTF.

This clonotype has ten or more counts. The rearrangement links TRBV10-2 to TRBJ2-1, with 16 bases lining up with TRBD2. The CDR3 consists of 16 residues. The germline gives CDR1 WSHSY, CDR2 SAAADI. With 8 bases clipped from V and 4 bases from J, the junction kept 5 bases outside the gene matches. The CDR3 nucleotides are TGCGCCAGCCGGGGGGGACTAGCGGGAGGGTACAATGAGCAGTTCTTC. Translation: CASRGGLAGGYNEQFF.

This clonotype has at least ten counts. The rearrangement links TRBV5-1 to TRBJ1-3, with D unclear. In germline, CDR1 is SGHRS, CDR2 YFSETQ. The CDR3 spans 15 residues. Deletions cut 4 bases from V and 0 bases from J, with 11 bases between. Written as DNA, the CDR3 is TGCGCCAGCAGCAGCTCGGACGGCTCTGGAAACACCATATATTTT. As protein: CASSSSDGSGNTIYF.

This clonotype was recorded at least ten times. This chain links TRBV29-1 with TRBJ2-7; D gene uncertain. The CDR3 loop spans 12 amino acids. V lost 7 bases and J 4 bases, leaving 14 bases between the germline ends. Per germline, CDR1 SQVTM and CDR2 ANQGSEA. The CDR3 region is CSASVRAYEQYF. The CDR3 DNA reads as TGCAGCGCCAGCGTTCGGGCTTACGAGCAGTACTTC.

This clonotype has ten or more counts. The chain carries TRBV5-1 and TRBJ1-1, with 8 bases identical to TRBD1. This CDR3 comprises 15 residues. Per germline, CDR1 SGHRS and CDR2 YFSETQ. The junction had 10 bases not matched to a gene; V was cut back by 4 bases and J by 5 bases. The CDR3 region has the DNA TGCGCCAGCAGCCGTAAGACAGGGGAGTGGACTGAAGCTTTCTTT. Amino acid sequence: CASSRKTGEWTEAFF.

This clonotype came up many times. The chain joins TRBV4-2 to TRBJ2-7, with 7 bases lining up with TRBD1. The CDR3 loop spans 14 amino acids. Germline CDR1 is LGHNA and CDR2 is YNFKEQ. V lost 2 bases, J lost 6 bases, and 7 bases stayed unmatched. The CDR3 DNA reads TGTGCCAGCAGCCAAAGTGACAGGGAACTCGAGCAGTACTTC. This translates into CASSQSDRELEQYF.

This clonotype was counted a few times. Here the CDR3 reads CASSFIHGPNVNTGELFF. The CDR3 bases are TGTGCCAGCAGTTTTATCCACGGGCCCAACGTTAACACCGGGGAGCTGTTTTTT. The chain has TRBV12-3 or TRBV12-4 and TRBJ2-2, with unresolved D. The CDR3 is made up of 18 amino acids. V lost 3 bases to trimming and J lost 2 bases, with 19 bases between them.

This clonotype occurred many times. J is TRBJ1-1 and V is TRBV12-3 or TRBV12-4; D is uncertain. The CDR3 contains 13 residues. Trimming pared 7 bases from V and 1 base from J, leaving 10 bases between. The CDR3 region has the DNA TGTGCCAGCACCTGGGCCCAGAACACTGAAGCTTTCTTT. Encoded protein: CASTWAQNTEAFF.

This clonotype was seen repeatedly, ten times or more. CDR3 nucleotide sequence: TGTGCCAGCAGTCCATCCGGGACTAGCTCGAGGAATGAGCAGTTCTTC. Translated, it gives CASSPSGTSSRNEQFF. V usage is TRBV28 and J usage is TRBJ2-1; 9 bases agree with TRBD2. Germline CDR1 reads MDHEN; CDR2 reads SYDVKM. With 5 bases clipped from V and 7 bases from J, the junction kept 12 bases outside the gene matches. The CDR3 covers 16 residues.

This clonotype appeared many times. The rearrangement links TRBV7-9 to TRBJ2-5, with D tentatively TRBD2 (5 bases). V dropped 4 bases and J dropped 0 bases, with 9 bases sitting between them. Germline values: CDR1 SEHNR, CDR2 FQNEAQ (reference sequence). This CDR3 has 14 residues. CDR3 protein: CASSWRGYQETQYF. DNA of the CDR3: TGTGCCAGCAGCTGGAGAGGGTACCAAGAGACCCAGTACTTC.

This clonotype appeared many times. The rearrangement uses TRBV24-1 and TRBJ2-4, with D possibly matching TRBD2 (5 bases). The germline gives CDR1 KGHDR, CDR2 SFDVKD. The length of the CDR3 is 17 residues. Between the trimmed V and J ends, which lost 0 bases and 0 bases, there was a span of 11 bases. In DNA, the CDR3 is TGTGCCACCAGTGATTTGGGAGGCCGCGAAGCCAAAAACATTCAGTACTTC. This encodes CATSDLGGREAKNIQYF.

This sequence joins TRBV6-4 and TRBJ2-3; the D gene is possibly TRBD1 (5 bases). This CDR3 is 16 amino acids long. Germline loops: CDR1 MRHNA, CDR2 SNTAGT. Trimming shortened V by 5 bases and J by 2 bases, and 17 bases separated the two germline ends. CDR3 nucleotide sequence: TGTGCCAGCAGTCTCAGGGAATCTCGACTCACAGATACGCAGTATTTT. Its translation: CASSLRESRLTDTQYF.

J is TRBJ2-1 and V is TRBV12-3 or TRBV12-4, with D maybe TRBD2 (6 bases). V lost 6 bases and J 5 bases, leaving 14 bases between the germline ends. The CDR3 totals 14 residues. CDR3 nucleotide sequence: TGTGCCAGCAGGCTGGACTACCGAGACAATGAGCAGTTCTTC. The encoded protein is CASRLDYRDNEQFF.

This clonotype was picked up a small number of times. The rearrangement uses TRBV14 and TRBJ2-1, with 7 bases aligning to TRBD2. This CDR3 comprises 17 residues. With V trimmed by 0 bases and J by 10 bases, 15 bases remained unmatched. CDR1 and CDR2 from the germline V gene are SGHDN and FVKESK. In DNA, the CDR3 is TGTGCCAGCAGCCAAGATTCGGGGCTAGCGGTCCCCGGAGAGCAGTTCTTC. Protein: CASSQDSGLAVPGEQFF.